The 19 T cell receptor beta chains presented below share a single source sample, sequenced in a study of identical twins. TCRdb used MiXCR to reprocess the 5' RACE reads, holding one entry per CDR3 protein. The sample lists some 460,000 distinct CDR3 sequences, 11% to 15% seen once, with about 0.52% in the top ten. The sample was also reused in another study, on yellow fever vaccine responses in identical twins.

Specimen: CD4+ T cells sorted from blood. The receptor source for this set is a woman aged 18-30 years in good health.

The chain employs TRBV18 and TRBJ1-5, with unresolved D. Germline V gives CDR1 KGHSH, CDR2 LQKENI. With 5 bases removed from V and 0 bases from J, the gap between germline ends came to 5 bases. This CDR3 spans 13 amino acids. The CDR3 spells CASSKNSNQPQHF. The CDR3 nucleotides are TGTGCCAGCTCAAAGAATAGCAATCAGCCCCAGCATTTT.

V gene TRBV11-2 combines with J gene TRBJ2-1, with 8 positions matching TRBD2. CDR1 SGHAT and CDR2 FQNNGV come from the germline V gene. V shed 5 bases and J 3 bases; nucleotides not matched to a gene: 3. The CDR3 contains 14 residues. CDR3 DNA: TGTGCCAGCAGCATAGGGACTAGCTACAATGAGCAGTTCTTC. Its protein product is CASSIGTSYNEQFF.

This clonotype showed up many times. The rearrangement uses TRBV4-1 and TRBJ2-1; D possibly corresponds to TRBD2 (6 bases). Germline CDR1 MGHRA, CDR2 YSYEKL. The CDR3 runs to 16 residues. V lost 4 bases to trimming and J lost 4 bases, with 17 bases between them. CDR3 DNA: TGCGCCAGCAGCCTCACGGAGGGAACTTTATACAATGAGCAGTTCTTC. Translated, it gives CASSLTEGTLYNEQFF.

This clonotype was seen only a few times. This rearrangement joins TRBV10-3 to TRBJ1-5, with D possibly TRBD1 on 6 matching bases. In germline, CDR1 is ENHRY, CDR2 SYGVKD. The CDR3 consists of 17 residues. Trimming removed 0 bases at V and 4 bases at J, with 16 bases between. CDR3 in DNA: TGTGCCATCAGTGAGTCAGGGAGGGGGGATTGGAATCAGCCCCAGCATTTT. This encodes CAISESGRGDWNQPQHF.

The gene calls are TRBV24-1 and TRBJ2-7; the match to TRBD1 covers 9 bases. CDR1 is KGHDR and CDR2 is SFDVKD in the germline V gene. The CDR3 extends over 15 amino acids. Trimming took 4 bases from V and 4 from J; bases not matched to a gene: 7. As DNA, the CDR3 is TGTGCCACCAGTGACAGTGGACAGGGGAGATACGAGCAGTACTTC. Encoded protein: CATSDSGQGRYEQYF.

The chain couples TRBV24-1 to TRBJ2-7; possibly TRBD1 for D (5 bases). The CDR3 runs 14 residues. V was shortened by 3 bases and J by 0 bases, with 8 bases between the two germline ends. Germline V CDR1 and CDR2: KGHDR, SFDVKD. The CDR3 is CATSDTGSSYEQYF. The CDR3 DNA reads TGTGCCACCAGTGATACAGGCAGCTCCTACGAGCAGTACTTC.

The chain combines TRBV5-5 with TRBJ2-3; a weak D match, TRBD1 (5 bases). Trimming left V 5 bases short and J 6 bases short, with 13 bases between. This CDR3 is 13 amino acids long. CDR1 SGHKS and CDR2 YYEKEE come from the germline V gene (reference sequence). CDR3 amino acids: CASSSLGVDTQYF. In DNA, the CDR3 is TGTGCCAGCAGTTCCCTAGGGGTTGATACGCAGTATTTT.

The chain joins TRBV12-3 or TRBV12-4 to TRBJ2-5, with no clear D. The CDR3 covers 13 residues. Trimming left V 3 bases short and J 2 bases short, with 7 bases between. The CDR3 DNA reads as TGTGCCAGCAGTTTTCTCGTACAAGAGACCCAGTACTTC. This codes for CASSFLVQETQYF.

This clonotype showed up just a few times. This sequence joins TRBV12-3 or TRBV12-4 and TRBJ2-1, with D tentatively TRBD1 (5 bases). The CDR3 contains 15 residues. The ends were cut back, 4 bases at V and 4 bases at J, with 14 bases in the middle. CDR3 region: CASSYGAQFYNEQFF. CDR3 DNA sequence: TGTGCCAGCAGTTATGGGGCGCAATTTTACAATGAGCAGTTCTTC.

There are a few counts of this clonotype. This rearrangement joins TRBV14 to TRBJ2-1, with D perhaps TRBD1 (5 bases). This CDR3 region has 12 residues. Deletions cut 5 bases from V and 8 bases from J, with 10 bases between. Germline V gives CDR1 SGHDN, CDR2 FVKESK. CDR3 nucleotides: TGTGCCAGCAGCGTGCAGGGCTATGAGCAGTTCTTC. This codes for CASSVQGYEQFF.

This clonotype was found a few times. The V call is TRBV27, the J call TRBJ2-3, with TRBD2 identical over 8 bases. From germline, CDR1 is MNHEY and CDR2 SMNVEV (reference sequence). This CDR3 region has 16 residues. The V segment lost 2 bases and the J segment 5 bases; nucleotides outside the gene matches: 9. The CDR3 nucleotides are TGTGCCAGCAGTTTAAGGTCAGCGGGAGCCAAAGATACGCAGTATTTT. Its protein product is CASSLRSAGAKDTQYF.

This chain joins TRBV6-1 and TRBJ2-5, with D perhaps TRBD1 or TRBD2 (7 bases each). The germline V gene has CDR1 MNHNS and CDR2 SASEGT. This CDR3 contains 16 residues. The V and J ends lost 6 bases and 9 bases respectively, with 26 bases between them. The CDR3: CASSQGGRLPGGAQYF. For the CDR3, the DNA is TGTGCCAGCAGCCAGGGAGGGAGGCTACCAGGGGGGGCCCAGTACTTC.

The chain links TRBV7-3 to TRBJ2-5, with TRBD1 matching 8 bases. Germline V gene data show CDR1 as SGHTA and CDR2 as FQGTGA. Trimming at V came to 1 base and at J to 6 bases, leaving 4 bases not matched to a gene. The CDR3 is made up of 14 amino acids. The CDR3 region has the DNA TGTGCCAGCAGCTTAAGCCAGGGGGCTAAGACCCAGTACTTC. Its protein product is CASSLSQGAKTQYF.

The chain recombines TRBV9 with TRBJ2-1; D is unresolved. This CDR3 is 13 amino acids long. The germline V and J ends were trimmed by 6 bases and 5 bases, with 12 bases remaining between them. Germline loops: CDR1 SGDLS, CDR2 YYNGEE. In DNA, the CDR3 is TGTGCCAGCACTTCTGACCTAAACAATGAGCAGTTCTTC. It specifies CASTSDLNNEQFF.

The chain joins TRBV29-1 to TRBJ2-5; a possible D gene is TRBD2 (6 bases). The germline V gene encodes CDR1 SQVTM and CDR2 ANQGSEA. With 6 bases removed from V and 4 bases from J, the gap between germline ends came to 12 bases. The CDR3 has 12 residues. In DNA form, the CDR3 reads TGCAGCGTCCTGCGGGGCCGAGAGACCCAGTACTTC. Translated, it gives CSVLRGRETQYF.

This clonotype turned up a few times. V is TRBV10-1 and J is TRBJ2-2, with 9 bases identical to TRBD1. This CDR3 comprises 15 residues. CDR1 WNHNN and CDR2 SYGVQD come from the germline V gene (reference sequence). Trimming removed 1 base from V and 7 bases from J; junction bases left unmatched: 4. The CDR3 is CASSELQGASGELFF. The CDR3 region has the DNA TGCGCCAGCAGTGAGTTACAGGGGGCCAGCGGGGAGCTGTTTTTT.

This sequence joins TRBV12-3 or TRBV12-4 and TRBJ2-2; D perhaps matches TRBD1 (6 bases). There are 14 residues in the CDR3. V was pared by 6 bases and J by 0 bases, with 8 bases between. CDR3 loop: CASSRGTNTGELFF. The CDR3 DNA reads as TGTGCCAGCAGCAGGGGAACGAACACCGGGGAGCTGTTTTTT.

The genes are TRBV20-1 and TRBJ2-5, with TRBD1 matching over 8 bases. V dropped 2 bases and J dropped 5; count of bases not matched to a gene: 7. The CDR3 totals 14 residues. The germline CDR1 and CDR2 sequences are DFQATT and SNEGSKA (reference sequence). The CDR3 coding sequence is TGCAGTGCTAGAATTAGGGCAGGGGGCGAGACCCAGTACTTC. Amino acid sequence: CSARIRAGGETQYF.

CDR3 amino acids: CAIRSLAGTSTDTQYF. The CDR3 nucleotides are TGTGCCATCAGGTCTCTAGCGGGTACTAGCACAGATACGCAGTATTTT. V gene TRBV10-3 combines with J gene TRBJ2-3, with 8 bases matching TRBD2. Germline V lookup: CDR1 ENHRY, CDR2 SYGVKD. J gave up 0 bases and V 6 bases, and 8 bases lay outside the gene matches. This CDR3 spans 16 amino acids.